These T cell receptor beta chains were read from a single sample in a study of blood T cells in healthy people across ages. One entry per CDR3 protein, called by TCRdb with MiXCR from the 5' RACE reads. The table includes 1,500,000 or so distinct CDR3 sequences, 42% detected once. The sample taken for sequencing was blood. These receptor sequences come from a woman between 18 and 30 years old in good health. Both conserved end residues are part of each CDR3. The order of the fields is D gene, V gene, clone size, J gene, CDR3 protein, CDR3 DNA. The D gene is left open where the match is weak. The size field is filled for only some rows; it gives once, few, many or a size class.

D: TRBD1
V: TRBV7-9
size: NA
J: TRBJ1-2
CDR3: CASSPGTVTLRGYTF
DNA: TGTGCCAGCAGCCCCGGGACAGTCACACTCCGTGGCTACACCTTC

D: TRBD1
V: TRBV2
size: NA
J: TRBJ1-5
CDR3: CASRPPGQGSNQPQHF
DNA: TGTGCCAGCAGACCACCGGGACAGGGGAGCAATCAGCCCCAGCATTTT

D: NA
V: TRBV7-3
size: NA
J: TRBJ1-6
CDR3: CASSRTPVTAPPHF
DNA: TGTGCCAGCAGCAGGACGCCGGTTACGGCACCCCCCCACTTT

D: NA
V: TRBV7-2
size: NA
J: TRBJ2-3
CDR3: CASSSGPLLSTDTQYF
DNA: TGTGCCAGCAGCTCAGGCCCCCTCCTTTCCACAGATACGCAGTATTTT

D: TRBD2
V: TRBV29-1
size: many
J: TRBJ2-3
CDR3: CSASSGFTDTQYF
DNA: TGCAGCGCCTCTAGCGGATTCACAGATACGCAGTATTTT

D: NA
V: TRBV25-1
size: NA
J: TRBJ2-3
CDR3: CASIGWDTSDTQYF
DNA: TGTGCCAGCATAGGGTGGGACACCTCGGATACGCAGTATTTT

D: NA
V: TRBV29-1
size: few
J: TRBJ1-1
CDR3: CSVEGLTGDGTEAFF
DNA: TGCAGCGTTGAAGGTCTAACAGGCGACGGAACTGAAGCTTTCTTT

D: TRBD1
V: TRBV24-1
size: NA
J: TRBJ2-3
CDR3: CATNGDREADTQYF
DNA: TGTGCCACCAACGGGGACAGGGAAGCAGATACGCAGTATTTT

D: NA
V: TRBV12-3/TRBV12-4
size: NA
J: TRBJ1-1
CDR3: CASSFFWPPFQSDGNTEAFF
DNA: TGTGCCAGCAGTTTCTTTTGGCCCCCCTTTCAATCAGATGGGAACACTGAAGCTTTCTTT

D: TRBD1
V: TRBV5-1
size: few
J: TRBJ2-7
CDR3: CASSLASSRGLAEQYF
DNA: TGCGCCAGCAGCTTGGCTTCTTCCAGGGGGCTCGCCGAGCAGTACTTC

D: NA
V: TRBV7-2
size: few
J: TRBJ2-3
CDR3: CASSSPQGVTQYF
DNA: TGTGCCAGCAGCTCCCCACAGGGTGTTACGCAGTATTTT

D: NA
V: TRBV6-5
size: NA
J: TRBJ2-7
CDR3: CASSYSLASEQYF
DNA: TGTGCCAGCAGTTACTCACTAGCTTCCGAGCAGTACTTC

D: NA
V: TRBV6-5
size: NA
J: TRBJ2-1
CDR3: CASSYSLPTYNEQFF
DNA: TGTGCCAGCAGTTACAGCCTACCTACCTACAATGAGCAGTTCTTC

D: TRBD2
V: TRBV20-1
size: few
J: TRBJ2-3
CDR3: CSAPGLAVHTQYF
DNA: TGCAGTGCTCCGGGACTAGCGGTTCATACGCAGTATTTT

D: NA
V: TRBV6-2/TRBV6-3
size: NA
J: TRBJ1-1
CDR3: CASRSHRVRNTEAFF
DNA: TGTGCCAGCAGAAGTCACAGGGTGAGGAACACTGAAGCTTTCTTT

D: TRBD1
V: TRBV11-2
size: few
J: TRBJ2-5
CDR3: CASSNHGQGVEETQYF
DNA: TGTGCCAGCAGCAACCACGGACAGGGGGTAGAAGAGACCCAGTACTTC

D: TRBD2
V: TRBV18
size: NA
J: TRBJ2-1
CDR3: CASSPPTSGSNYEQFF
DNA: TGTGCCAGCTCACCACCCACTAGCGGGAGTAACTATGAGCAGTTCTTC